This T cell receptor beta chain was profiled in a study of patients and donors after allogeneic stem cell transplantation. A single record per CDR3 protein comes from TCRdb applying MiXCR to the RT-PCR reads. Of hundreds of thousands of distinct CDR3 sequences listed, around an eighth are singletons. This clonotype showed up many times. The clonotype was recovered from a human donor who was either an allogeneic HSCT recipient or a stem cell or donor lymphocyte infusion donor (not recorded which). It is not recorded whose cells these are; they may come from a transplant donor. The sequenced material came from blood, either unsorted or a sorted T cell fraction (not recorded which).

CDR3 amino acids: CSAPIGTGRAGYTF. The CDR3 DNA reads TGCAGCGCCCCGATAGGGACGGGACGAGCGGGCTACACCTTC. The rearrangement joins TRBV29-1 to TRBJ1-2, with D possibly being TRBD1 (5 bases). V dropped 7 bases and J dropped 8 bases, with 23 bases sitting between them. Germline loops: CDR1 SQVTM, CDR2 ANQGSEA. The CDR3 totals 14 residues. Combining the CDR3 with reference TRBV29-1 and TRBJ1-2 gives the whole variable domain SAVISQKPSRDICQRGTSLTIQCQVDSQVTMMFWYRQQPGQSLTLIATANQGSEATYESGFVIDKFPISRPNLTFSTLTVSNMSPEDSSIYLCSAPIGTGRAGYTFGSGTRLTVV.